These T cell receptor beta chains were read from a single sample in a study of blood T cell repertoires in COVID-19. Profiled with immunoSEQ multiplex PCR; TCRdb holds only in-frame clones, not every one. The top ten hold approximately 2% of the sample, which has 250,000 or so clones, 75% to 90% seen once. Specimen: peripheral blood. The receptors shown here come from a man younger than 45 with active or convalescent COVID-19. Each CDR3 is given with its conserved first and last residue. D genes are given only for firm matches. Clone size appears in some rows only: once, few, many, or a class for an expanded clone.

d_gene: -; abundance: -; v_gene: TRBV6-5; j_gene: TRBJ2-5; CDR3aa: CASDRDTQETQYF; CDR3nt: TGTGCCAGTGACCGGGACACCCAAGAGACCCAGTACTTC
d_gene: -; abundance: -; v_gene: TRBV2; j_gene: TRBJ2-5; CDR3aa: CASSEVQKETQYF; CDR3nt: TGTGCCAGCAGTGAAGTCCAGAAAGAGACCCAGTACTTC
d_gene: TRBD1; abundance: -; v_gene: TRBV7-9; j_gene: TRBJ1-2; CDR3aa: CASSSTGSWGYTF; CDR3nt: TGTGCCAGCAGTTCGACAGGGTCGTGGGGCTACACCTTC
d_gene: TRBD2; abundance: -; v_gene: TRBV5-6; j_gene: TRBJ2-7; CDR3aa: CASSPGLAGGQSYEQYF; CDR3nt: TGTGCCAGCAGCCCCGGACTAGCGGGGGGCCAAAGCTACGAGCAGTACTTC
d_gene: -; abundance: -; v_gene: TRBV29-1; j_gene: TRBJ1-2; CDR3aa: CSVEDTQGIYGYTF; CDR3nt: TGCAGCGTTGAAGATACACAGGGAATATATGGCTACACCTTC
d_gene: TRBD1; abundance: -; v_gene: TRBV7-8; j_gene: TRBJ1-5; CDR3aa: CASSQRDRGTVTRQPQHF; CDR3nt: TGTGCCAGCAGCCAGCGGGACAGGGGGACGGTCACACGTCAGCCCCAGCATTTT
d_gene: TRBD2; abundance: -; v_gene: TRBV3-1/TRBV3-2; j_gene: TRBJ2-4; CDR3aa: CASSLVGGTSGAKNIQYF; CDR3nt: TGTGCCAGCAGCCTCGTGGGGGGGACTAGCGGGGCCAAAAACATTCAGTACTTC
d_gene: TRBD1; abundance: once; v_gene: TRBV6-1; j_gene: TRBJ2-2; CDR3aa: CASSGTVTGPLQTGELFF; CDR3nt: TGTGCCAGCAGTGGCACGGTGACAGGGCCCCTACAAACCGGGGAGCTGTTTTTT
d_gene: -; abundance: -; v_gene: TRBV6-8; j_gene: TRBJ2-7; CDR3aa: CASSYSRQGGPYEQYF; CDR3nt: TGTGCCAGCAGTTACTCGCGGCAGGGTGGCCCCTACGAGCAGTACTTC
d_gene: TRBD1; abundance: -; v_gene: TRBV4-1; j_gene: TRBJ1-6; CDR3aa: CASSLGQGYRSPLHF; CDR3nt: TGCGCCAGCAGCCTAGGACAGGGATATCGATCACCCCTCCACTTT
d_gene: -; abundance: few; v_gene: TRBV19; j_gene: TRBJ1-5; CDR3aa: CATIPRGYSNQPQHF; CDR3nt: TGTGCCACCATCCCCCGGGGGTATAGCAATCAGCCCCAGCATTTT
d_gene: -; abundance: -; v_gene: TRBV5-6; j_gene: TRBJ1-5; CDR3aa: CASSFFGGNQPQHF; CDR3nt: TGTGCCAGCAGCTTCTTTGGAGGCAATCAGCCCCAGCATTTT